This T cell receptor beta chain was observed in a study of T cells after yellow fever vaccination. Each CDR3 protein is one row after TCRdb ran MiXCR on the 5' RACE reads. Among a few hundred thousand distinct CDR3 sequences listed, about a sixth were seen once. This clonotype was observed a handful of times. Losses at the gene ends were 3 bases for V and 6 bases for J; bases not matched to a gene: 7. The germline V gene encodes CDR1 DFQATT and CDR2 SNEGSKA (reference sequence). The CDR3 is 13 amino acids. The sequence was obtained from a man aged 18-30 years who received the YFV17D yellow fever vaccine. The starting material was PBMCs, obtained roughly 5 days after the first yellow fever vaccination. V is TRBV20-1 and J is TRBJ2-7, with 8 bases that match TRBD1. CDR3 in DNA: TGCAGTGCTAGTCAAACAGGGGGTCGCGAGCAGTACTTC. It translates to CSASQTGGREQYF.